The T cell receptor beta chain described here comes from a study of blood T cell repertoires in COVID-19. Study-level information: PBMCs, B-cell-depleted T cells, or T cells provided the cDNA or gDNA that made up the material.

All enrollees were roughly 18 to 89 years old and from about two dozen US areas. Original processing methods: It was from reference gene primer amplification that nucleated cell counts were estimated. Assay used: immunoSEQ multiplex PCR; TCRdb lists only in-frame clones, some missing. D and trimming were read from the DNA, whereas the V and J calls and clone size are those reported in that table. The data show approximately 220,000 clones, around 89% seen once. This clone occurred once. Trimming took 7 bases from V and 4 from J; bases not matched to a gene: 7. Germline CDR1 reads SQVTM; CDR2 reads ANQGSEA. CDR3 length equals 14 residues.

This clonotype was sampled from a woman in her 30s who had recovered from COVID-19. Input material: PBMCs or T cells enriched from blood (not recorded which). The chain links TRBV29-1 to TRBJ1-3; 10 bases align to TRBD1. This chain's CDR3 is CSGKTGGSGNTIYF. The CDR3 DNA reads TGCAGCGGGAAGACAGGGGGCTCAGGAAACACCATATATTTT.